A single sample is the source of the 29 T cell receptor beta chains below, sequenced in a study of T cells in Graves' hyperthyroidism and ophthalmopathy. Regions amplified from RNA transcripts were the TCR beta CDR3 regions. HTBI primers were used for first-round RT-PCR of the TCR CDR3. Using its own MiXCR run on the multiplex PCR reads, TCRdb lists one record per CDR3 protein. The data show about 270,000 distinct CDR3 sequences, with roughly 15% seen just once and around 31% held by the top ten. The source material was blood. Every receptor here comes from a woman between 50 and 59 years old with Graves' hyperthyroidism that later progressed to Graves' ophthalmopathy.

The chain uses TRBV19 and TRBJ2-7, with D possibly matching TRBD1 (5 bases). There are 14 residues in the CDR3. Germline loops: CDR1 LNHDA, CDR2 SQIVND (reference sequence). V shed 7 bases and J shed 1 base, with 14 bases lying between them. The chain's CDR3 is CASTAAGASYEQYF. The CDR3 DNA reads TGTGCCAGTACCGCCGCTGGGGCTTCCTACGAGCAGTACTTC.

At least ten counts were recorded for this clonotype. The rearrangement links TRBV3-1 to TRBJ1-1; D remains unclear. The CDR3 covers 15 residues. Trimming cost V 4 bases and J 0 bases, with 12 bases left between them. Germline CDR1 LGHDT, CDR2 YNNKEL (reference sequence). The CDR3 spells CASSPPRRVNTEAFF. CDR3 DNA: TGTGCCAGCAGCCCGCCCCGAAGGGTGAACACTGAAGCTTTCTTT.

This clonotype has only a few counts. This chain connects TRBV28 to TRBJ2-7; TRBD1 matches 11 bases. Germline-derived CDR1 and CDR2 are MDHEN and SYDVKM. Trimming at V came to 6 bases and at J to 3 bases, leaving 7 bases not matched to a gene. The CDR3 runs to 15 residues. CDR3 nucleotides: TGTGCCAGCAGCTCGGGGACAGGGGGGAACTACGAGCAGTACTTC. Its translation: CASSSGTGGNYEQYF. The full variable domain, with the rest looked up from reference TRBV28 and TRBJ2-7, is DVKVTQSSRYLVKRTGEKVFLECVQDMDHENMFWYRQDPGLGLRLIYFSYDVKMKEKGDIPEGYSVSREKKERFSLILESASTNQTSMYLCASSSGTGGNYEQYFGPGTRLTVT.

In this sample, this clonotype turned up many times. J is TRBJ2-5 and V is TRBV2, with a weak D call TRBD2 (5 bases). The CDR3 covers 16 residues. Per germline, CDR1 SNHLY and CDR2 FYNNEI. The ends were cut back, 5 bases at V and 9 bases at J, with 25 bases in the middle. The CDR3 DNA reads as TGTGCCAGCAGTACCCGCGTTCAGGCAAAGCTCGGGGCCCAGTACTTC. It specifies CASSTRVQAKLGAQYF.

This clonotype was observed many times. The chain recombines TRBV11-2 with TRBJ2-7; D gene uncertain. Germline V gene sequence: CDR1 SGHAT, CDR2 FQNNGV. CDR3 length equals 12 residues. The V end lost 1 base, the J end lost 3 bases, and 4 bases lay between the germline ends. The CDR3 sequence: CASSLAHYEQYF. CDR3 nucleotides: TGTGCCAGCAGCTTAGCGCACTACGAGCAGTACTTC.

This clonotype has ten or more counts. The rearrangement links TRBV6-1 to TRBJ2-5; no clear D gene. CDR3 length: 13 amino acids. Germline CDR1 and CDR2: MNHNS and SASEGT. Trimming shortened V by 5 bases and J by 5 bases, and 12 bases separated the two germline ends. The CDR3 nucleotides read TGTGCCAGCAGTTACTTCGGTAGGGAGACCCAGTACTTC. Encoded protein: CASSYFGRETQYF.

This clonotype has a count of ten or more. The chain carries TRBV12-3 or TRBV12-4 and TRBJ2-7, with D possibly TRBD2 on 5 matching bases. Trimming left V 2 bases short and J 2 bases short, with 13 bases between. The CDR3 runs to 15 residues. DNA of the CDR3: TGTGCCAGCAGTTTAAGTGGGAGTAGTACCTACGAGCAGTACTTC. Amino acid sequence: CASSLSGSSTYEQYF.

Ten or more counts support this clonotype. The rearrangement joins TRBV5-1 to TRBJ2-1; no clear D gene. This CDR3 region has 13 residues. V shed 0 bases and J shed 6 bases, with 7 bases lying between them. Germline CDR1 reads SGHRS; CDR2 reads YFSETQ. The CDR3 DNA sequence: TGCGCCAGCAGCTTGGAGGGCAGCAATGAGCAGTTCTTC. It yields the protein CASSLEGSNEQFF.

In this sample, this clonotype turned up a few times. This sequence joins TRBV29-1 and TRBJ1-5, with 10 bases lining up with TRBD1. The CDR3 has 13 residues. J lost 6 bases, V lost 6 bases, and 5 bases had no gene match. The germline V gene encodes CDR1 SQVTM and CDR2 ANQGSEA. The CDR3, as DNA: TGCAGCGTCCGGACAGGGGGAAGTCAGCCCCAGCATTTT. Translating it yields CSVRTGGSQPQHF.

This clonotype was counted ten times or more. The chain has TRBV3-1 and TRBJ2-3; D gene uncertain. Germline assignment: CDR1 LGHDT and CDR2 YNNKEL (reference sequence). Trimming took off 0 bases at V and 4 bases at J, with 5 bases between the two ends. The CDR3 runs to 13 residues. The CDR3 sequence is CASSQDSPDTQYF. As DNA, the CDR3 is TGTGCCAGCAGCCAAGATTCTCCAGATACGCAGTATTTT.

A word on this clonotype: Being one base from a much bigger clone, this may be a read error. The CDR3 DNA reads TGCAGTGCTAGAGGGGACTACACAGATACGCAGTATTTT. Its translation is CSARGDYTDTQYF. V gene TRBV20-1 combines with J gene TRBJ2-3, with TRBD2 matching over 7 bases. V dropped 1 base and J dropped 2; count of bases not matched to a gene: 0. Germline-derived CDR1 and CDR2 are DFQATT and SNEGSKA (reference sequence). The CDR3 contains 13 residues.

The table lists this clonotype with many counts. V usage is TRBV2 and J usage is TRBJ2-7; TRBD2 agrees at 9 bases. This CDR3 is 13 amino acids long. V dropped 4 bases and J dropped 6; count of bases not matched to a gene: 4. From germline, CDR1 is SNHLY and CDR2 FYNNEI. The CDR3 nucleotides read TGTGCCAGCAGTGCGGATAGCGGGGGCGAGCAGTACTTC. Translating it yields CASSADSGGEQYF.

The CDR3 loop is CASSQDRIGRSSSYEQYF. In DNA form, the CDR3 reads TGTGCCAGCAGCCAAGATCGTATTGGGCGCTCGAGCTCCTACGAGCAGTACTTC. The chain recombines TRBV4-2 with TRBJ2-7; D not certain. V dropped 0 bases and J dropped 0 bases, with 18 bases sitting between them. The CDR3 consists of 18 residues. Germline V gene lookup returns CDR1 LGHNA and CDR2 YNFKEQ.

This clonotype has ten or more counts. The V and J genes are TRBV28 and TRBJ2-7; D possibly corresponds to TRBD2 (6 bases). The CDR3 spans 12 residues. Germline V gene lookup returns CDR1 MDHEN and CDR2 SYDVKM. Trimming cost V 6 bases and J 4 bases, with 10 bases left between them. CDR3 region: CASREGRYEQYF. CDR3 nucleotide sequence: TGTGCCAGCAGGGAGGGGAGGTACGAGCAGTACTTC.

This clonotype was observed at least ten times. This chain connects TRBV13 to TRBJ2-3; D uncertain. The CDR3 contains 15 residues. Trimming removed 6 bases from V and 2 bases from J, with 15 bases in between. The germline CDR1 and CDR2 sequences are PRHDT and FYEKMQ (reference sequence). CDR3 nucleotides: TGTGCCAGCAGTGCTAGGGTGGTCATCACAGATACGCAGTATTTT. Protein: CASSARVVITDTQYF. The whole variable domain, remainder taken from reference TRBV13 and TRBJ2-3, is AAGVIQSPRHLIKEKRETATLKCYPIPRHDTVYWYQQGPGQDPQFLISFYEKMQSDKGSIPDRFSAQQFSDYHSELNMSSLELGDSALYFCASSARVVITDTQYFGPGTRLTVL.

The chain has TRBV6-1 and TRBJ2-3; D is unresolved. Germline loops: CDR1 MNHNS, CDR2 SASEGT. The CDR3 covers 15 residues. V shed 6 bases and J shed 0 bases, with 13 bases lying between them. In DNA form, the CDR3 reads TGTGCCAGCAGCCTACAGAAATCTAGCACAGATACGCAGTATTTT. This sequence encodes CASSLQKSSTDTQYF.

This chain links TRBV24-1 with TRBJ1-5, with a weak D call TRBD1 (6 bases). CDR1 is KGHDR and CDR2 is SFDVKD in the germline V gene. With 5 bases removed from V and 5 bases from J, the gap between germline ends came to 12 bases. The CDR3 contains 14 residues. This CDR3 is CATSAGTQYQPQHF. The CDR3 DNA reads TGTGCCACCAGTGCAGGGACACAATATCAGCCCCAGCATTTT.

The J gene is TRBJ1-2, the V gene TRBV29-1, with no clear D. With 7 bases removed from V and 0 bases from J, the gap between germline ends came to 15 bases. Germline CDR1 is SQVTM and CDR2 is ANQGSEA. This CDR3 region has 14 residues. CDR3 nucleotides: TGCAGCGCTGCGGTTCCTTACCCTAACTATGGCTACACCTTC. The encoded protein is CSAAVPYPNYGYTF.

The CDR3 protein is CASSLGRGGQGYGYTF. For the CDR3, the DNA is TGTGCCAGCAGCTTAGGCCGGGGGGGCCAGGGCTATGGCTACACCTTC. The chain links TRBV13 to TRBJ1-2; D possibly corresponds to TRBD1 (6 bases). Germline loops: CDR1 PRHDT, CDR2 FYEKMQ (reference sequence). CDR3 length: 16 amino acids. Trimming removed 0 bases from V and 4 bases from J, with 15 bases in between.

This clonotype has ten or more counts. The CDR3 bases are TGTGCCAGCAACCTACCCCCGACCGCCATATATTTT. Protein: CASNLPPTAIYF. The rearrangement uses TRBV2 and TRBJ1-3; D call uncertain. The length of the CDR3 is 12 residues. Germline CDR1 reads SNHLY; CDR2 reads FYNNEI. Trimming took off 7 bases at V and 11 bases at J, with 15 bases between the two ends.

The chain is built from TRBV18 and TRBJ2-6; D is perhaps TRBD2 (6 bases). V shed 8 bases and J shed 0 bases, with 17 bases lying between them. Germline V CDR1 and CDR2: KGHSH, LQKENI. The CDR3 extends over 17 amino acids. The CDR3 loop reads CASTKPGTVSGANVLTF. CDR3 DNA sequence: TGTGCCAGCACGAAGCCTGGGACTGTCTCTGGGGCCAACGTCCTGACTTTC.

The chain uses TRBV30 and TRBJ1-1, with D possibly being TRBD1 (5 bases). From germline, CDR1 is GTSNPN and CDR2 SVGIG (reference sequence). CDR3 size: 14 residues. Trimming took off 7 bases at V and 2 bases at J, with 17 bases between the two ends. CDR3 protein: CASRAGGANTEAFF. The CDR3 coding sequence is TGTGCCTCCCGAGCGGGGGGTGCAAACACTGAAGCTTTCTTT.

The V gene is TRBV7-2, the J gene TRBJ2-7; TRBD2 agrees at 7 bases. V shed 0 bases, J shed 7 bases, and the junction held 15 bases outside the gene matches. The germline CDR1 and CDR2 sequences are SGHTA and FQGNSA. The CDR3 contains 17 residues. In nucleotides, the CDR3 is TGTGCCAGCAGCTTAGCGCGCCTAGCGGACCGGGGGAATGAGCAGTACTTC. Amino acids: CASSLARLADRGNEQYF.

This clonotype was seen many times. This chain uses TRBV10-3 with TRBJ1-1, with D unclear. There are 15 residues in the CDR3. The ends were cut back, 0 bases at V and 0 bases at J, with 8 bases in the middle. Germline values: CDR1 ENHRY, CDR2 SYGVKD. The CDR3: CAISESASMNTEAFF. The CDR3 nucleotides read TGTGCCATCAGTGAGTCGGCCAGCATGAACACTGAAGCTTTCTTT.

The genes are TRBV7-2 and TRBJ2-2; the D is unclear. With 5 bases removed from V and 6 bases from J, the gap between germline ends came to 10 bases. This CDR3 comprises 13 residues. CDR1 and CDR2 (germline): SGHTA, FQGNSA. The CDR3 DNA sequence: TGTGCCAGCAGCGTTCAGTGGTCCGGGGAGCTGTTTTTT. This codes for CASSVQWSGELFF.

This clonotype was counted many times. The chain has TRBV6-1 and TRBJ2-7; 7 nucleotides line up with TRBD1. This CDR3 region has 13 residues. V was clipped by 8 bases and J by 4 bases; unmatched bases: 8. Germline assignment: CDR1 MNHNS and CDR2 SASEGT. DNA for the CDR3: TGTGCCAGCGCAACTATACAGGGGTACGAGCAGTACTTC. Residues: CASATIQGYEQYF.

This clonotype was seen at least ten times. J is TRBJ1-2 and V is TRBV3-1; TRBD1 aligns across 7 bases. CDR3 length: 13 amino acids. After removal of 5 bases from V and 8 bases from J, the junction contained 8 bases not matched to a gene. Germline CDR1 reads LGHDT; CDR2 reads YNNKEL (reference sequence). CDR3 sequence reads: CASSYTQGSGYTF. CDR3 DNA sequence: TGTGCCAGCAGCTACACACAGGGGTCGGGCTACACCTTC.

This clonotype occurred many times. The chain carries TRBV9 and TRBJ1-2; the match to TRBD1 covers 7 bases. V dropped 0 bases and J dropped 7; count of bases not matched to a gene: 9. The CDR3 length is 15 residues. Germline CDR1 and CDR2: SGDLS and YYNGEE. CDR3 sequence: CASSVAQGDTAGYTF. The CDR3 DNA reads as TGTGCCAGCAGCGTAGCCCAGGGGGATACAGCTGGCTACACCTTC.

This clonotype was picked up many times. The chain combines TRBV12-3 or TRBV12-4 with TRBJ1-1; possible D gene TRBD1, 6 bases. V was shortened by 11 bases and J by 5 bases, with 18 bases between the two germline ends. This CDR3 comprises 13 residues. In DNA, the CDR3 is TGTGCCGCCCGATATAAACAGGGAACTGAAGCTTTCTTT. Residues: CAARYKQGTEAFF.